This TCR beta chain stems from a study of regulatory T cells in long-lasting Graves disease. In the study overall: Patients met the persistent Graves' disease definition after over 5 years of antithyroid drugs with positive TSH receptor antibodies.

Time point: persistent/refractory GD, antithyroid drugs over 5 years with positive TRAb. Construction of the TCR library relied on RNA isolated from PBMCs. CDR1 is GTSNPN, CDR2 SVGIG, per germline (reference sequence). The CDR3 is 12 amino acids. Trimming left V 5 bases short and J 6 bases short, with 14 bases between. iRepertoire HTBI primers and Arm-PCR of CDR3 regions built TCR beta libraries. MiXCR, applied by TCRdb to the multiplex PCR reads, yields one record per CDR3 protein. There are 400,000 to 450,000 distinct CDR3 sequences in the sample; 23% occur only once, and roughly a quarter lies in the top ten.

The sequence was obtained from a female donor with Graves disease. The sequencing here drew on peripheral blood mononuclear cells (PBMCs), taken when the disease was refractory, from a patient treated with antithyroid drugs. The rearrangement uses TRBV30 and TRBJ2-7, with D possibly matching TRBD1 (6 bases). The CDR3 nucleotides read TGTGCCTGGTCCTTGACAGGAAGCGAGCAGTACTTC. The encoded protein is CAWSLTGSEQYF.